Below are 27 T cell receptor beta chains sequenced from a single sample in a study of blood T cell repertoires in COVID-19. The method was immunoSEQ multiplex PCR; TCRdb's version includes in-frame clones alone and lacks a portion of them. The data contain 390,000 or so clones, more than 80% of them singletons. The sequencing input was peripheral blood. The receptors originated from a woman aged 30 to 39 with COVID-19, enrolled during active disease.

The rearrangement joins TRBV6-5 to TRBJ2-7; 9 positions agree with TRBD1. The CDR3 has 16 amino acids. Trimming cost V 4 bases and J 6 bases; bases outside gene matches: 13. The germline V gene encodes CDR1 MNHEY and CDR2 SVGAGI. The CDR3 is CASSSAGTGRMGEQYF. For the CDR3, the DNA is TGTGCCAGCAGTTCCGCCGGGACAGGGCGTATGGGCGAGCAGTACTTC.

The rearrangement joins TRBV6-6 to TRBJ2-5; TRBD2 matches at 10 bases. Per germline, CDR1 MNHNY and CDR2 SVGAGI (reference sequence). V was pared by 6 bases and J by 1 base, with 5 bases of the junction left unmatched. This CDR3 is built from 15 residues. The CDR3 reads CASSSSGGSQETQYF. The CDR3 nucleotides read TGTGCCAGCAGCTCTAGCGGGGGCTCCCAAGAGACCCAGTACTTC.

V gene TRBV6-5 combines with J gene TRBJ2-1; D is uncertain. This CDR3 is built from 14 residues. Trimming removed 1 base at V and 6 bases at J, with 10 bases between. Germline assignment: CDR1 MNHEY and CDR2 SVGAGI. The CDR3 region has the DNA TGTGCCAGCAGTTACTTCGGTCCTGCCAATGAGCAGTTCTTC. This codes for CASSYFGPANEQFF.

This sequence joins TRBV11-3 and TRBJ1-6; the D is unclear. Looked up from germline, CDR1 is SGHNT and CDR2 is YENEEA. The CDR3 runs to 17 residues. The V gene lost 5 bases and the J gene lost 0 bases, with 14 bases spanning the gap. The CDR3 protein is CASSLTRRSSYNSPLHF. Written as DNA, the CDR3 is TGTGCCAGCAGCCTTACACGTAGGAGCTCCTATAATTCACCCCTCCACTTT.

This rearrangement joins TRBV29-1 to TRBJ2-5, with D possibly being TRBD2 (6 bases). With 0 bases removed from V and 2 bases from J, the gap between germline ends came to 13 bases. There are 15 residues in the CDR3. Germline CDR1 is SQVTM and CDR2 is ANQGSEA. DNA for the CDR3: TGCAGCGTTGAAGAAGGAGCGGGTGGGCAAGAGACCCAGTACTTC. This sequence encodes CSVEEGAGGQETQYF.

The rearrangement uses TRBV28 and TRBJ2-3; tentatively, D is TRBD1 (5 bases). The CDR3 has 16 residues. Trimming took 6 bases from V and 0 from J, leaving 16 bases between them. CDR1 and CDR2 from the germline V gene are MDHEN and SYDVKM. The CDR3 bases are TGTGCCAGCAGCCCCACCTACGGACATAGCACAGATACGCAGTATTTT. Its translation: CASSPTYGHSTDTQYF.

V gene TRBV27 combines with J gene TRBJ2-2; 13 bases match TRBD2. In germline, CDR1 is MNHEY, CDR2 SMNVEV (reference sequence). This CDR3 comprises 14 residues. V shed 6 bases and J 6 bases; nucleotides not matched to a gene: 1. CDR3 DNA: TGTGCCAGCAGAGGACTAGCGGGAGCCGGGGAGCTGTTTTTT. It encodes CASRGLAGAGELFF.

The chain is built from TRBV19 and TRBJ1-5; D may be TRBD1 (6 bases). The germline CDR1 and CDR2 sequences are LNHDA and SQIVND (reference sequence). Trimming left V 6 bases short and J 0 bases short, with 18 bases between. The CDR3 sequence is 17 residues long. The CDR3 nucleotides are TGTGCCAGTAGCCGGCCCCGGACAGCCTTTAGCAATCAGCCCCAGCATTTT. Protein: CASSRPRTAFSNQPQHF.

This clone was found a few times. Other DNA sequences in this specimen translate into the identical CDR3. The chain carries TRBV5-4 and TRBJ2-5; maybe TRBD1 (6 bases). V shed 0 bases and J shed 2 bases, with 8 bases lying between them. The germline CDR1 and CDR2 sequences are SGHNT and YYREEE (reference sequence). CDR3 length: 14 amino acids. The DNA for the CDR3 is TGTGCCAGCAGCTTGGACAGGGTACAAGAGACCCAGTACTTC. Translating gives CASSLDRVQETQYF. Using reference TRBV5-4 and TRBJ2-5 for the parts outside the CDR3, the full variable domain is ETGVTQSPTHLIKTRGQQVTLRCSSQSGHNTVSWYQQALGQGPQFIFQYYREEENGRGNFPPRFSGLQFPNYSSELNVNALELDDSALYLCASSLDRVQETQYFGPGTRLLVL.

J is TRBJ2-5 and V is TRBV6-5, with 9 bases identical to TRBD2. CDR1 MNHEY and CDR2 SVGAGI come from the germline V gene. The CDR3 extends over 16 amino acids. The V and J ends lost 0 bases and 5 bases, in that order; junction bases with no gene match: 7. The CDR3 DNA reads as TGTGCCAGCAGTTACTCGGTTAGCGGGAGTCGGGAGACCCAGTACTTC. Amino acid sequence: CASSYSVSGSRETQYF.

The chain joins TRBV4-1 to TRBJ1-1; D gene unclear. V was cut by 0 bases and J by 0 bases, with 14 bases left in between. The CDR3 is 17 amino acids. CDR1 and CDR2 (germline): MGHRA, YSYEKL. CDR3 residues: CASSQEGAGYMNTEAFF. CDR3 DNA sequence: TGCGCCAGCAGCCAAGAAGGAGCGGGCTACATGAACACTGAAGCTTTCTTT.

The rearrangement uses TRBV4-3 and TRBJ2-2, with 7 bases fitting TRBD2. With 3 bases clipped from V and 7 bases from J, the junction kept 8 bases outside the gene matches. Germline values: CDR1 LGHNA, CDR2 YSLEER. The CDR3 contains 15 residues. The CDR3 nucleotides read TGCGCCAGCAGCCAGTTAACCGGGGAGGGCGGGGAGCTGTTTTTT. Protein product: CASSQLTGEGGELFF.

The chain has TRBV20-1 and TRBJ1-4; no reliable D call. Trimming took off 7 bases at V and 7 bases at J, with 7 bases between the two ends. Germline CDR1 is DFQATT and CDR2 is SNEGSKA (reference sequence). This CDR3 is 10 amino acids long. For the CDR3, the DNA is TGCAGTGTCCCCGGTGAAAAACTGTTTTTT. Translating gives CSVPGEKLFF.

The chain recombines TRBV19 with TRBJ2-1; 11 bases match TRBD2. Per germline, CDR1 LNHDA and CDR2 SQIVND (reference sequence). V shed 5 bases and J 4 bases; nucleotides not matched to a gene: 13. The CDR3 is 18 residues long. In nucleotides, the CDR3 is TGTGCCAGTAGTCCACTTAGCGGGAGGGCCGGATTTTACAATGAGCAGTTCTTC. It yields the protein CASSPLSGRAGFYNEQFF.

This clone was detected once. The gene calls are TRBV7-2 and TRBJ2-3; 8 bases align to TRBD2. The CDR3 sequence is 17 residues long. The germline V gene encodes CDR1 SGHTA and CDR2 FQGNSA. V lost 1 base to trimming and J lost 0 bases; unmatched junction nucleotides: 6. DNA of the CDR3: TGTGCCAGCAGCTTAGTAGCTGCGGGGGGAAGCACAGATACGCAGTATTTT. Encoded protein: CASSLVAAGGSTDTQYF.

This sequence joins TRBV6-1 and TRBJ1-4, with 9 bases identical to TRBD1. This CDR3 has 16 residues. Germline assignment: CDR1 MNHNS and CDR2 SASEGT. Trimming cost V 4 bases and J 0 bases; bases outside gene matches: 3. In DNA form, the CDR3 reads TGTGCCAGCAGTGGGGACAGGGCCGCAACTAATGAAAAACTGTTTTTT. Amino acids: CASSGDRAATNEKLFF.

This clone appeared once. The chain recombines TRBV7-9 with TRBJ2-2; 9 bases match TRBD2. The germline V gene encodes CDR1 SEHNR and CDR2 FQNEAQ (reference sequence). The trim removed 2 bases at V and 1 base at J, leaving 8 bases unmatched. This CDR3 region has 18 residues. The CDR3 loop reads CASSLSSGIPLNTGELFF. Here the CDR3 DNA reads TGTGCCAGCAGCTTATCTAGCGGGATCCCTTTGAACACCGGGGAGCTGTTTTTT.

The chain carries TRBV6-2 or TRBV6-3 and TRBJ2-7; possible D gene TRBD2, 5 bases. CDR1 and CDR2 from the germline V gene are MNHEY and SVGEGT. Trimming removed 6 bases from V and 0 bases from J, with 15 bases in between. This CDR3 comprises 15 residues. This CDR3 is CASSHHSDYSYEQYV. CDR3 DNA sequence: TGTGCCAGCAGCCACCATAGCGACTACTCCTACGAGCAGTACGTC.

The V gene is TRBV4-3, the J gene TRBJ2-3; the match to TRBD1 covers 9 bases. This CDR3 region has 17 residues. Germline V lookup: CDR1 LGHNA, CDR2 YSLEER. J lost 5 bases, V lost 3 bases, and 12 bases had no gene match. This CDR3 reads CASSQAPGQGLIDTQYF. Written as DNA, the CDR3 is TGCGCCAGCAGCCAGGCACCCGGACAGGGGCTCATAGATACGCAGTATTTT.

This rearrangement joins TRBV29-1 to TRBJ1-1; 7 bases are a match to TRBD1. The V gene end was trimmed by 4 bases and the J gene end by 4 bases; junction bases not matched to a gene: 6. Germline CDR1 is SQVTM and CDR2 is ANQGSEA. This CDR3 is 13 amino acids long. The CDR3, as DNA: TGCAGCGTTGTCACAGGGGTAGGCACTGAAGCTTTCTTT. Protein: CSVVTGVGTEAFF.

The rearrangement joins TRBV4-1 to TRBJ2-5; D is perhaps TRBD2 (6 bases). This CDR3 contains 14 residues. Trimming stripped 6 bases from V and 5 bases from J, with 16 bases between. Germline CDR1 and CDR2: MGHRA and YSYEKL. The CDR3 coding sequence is TGCGCCAGCAGGAGAGTCGGAGGGTTGGAGACCCAGTACTTC. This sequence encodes CASRRVGGLETQYF.

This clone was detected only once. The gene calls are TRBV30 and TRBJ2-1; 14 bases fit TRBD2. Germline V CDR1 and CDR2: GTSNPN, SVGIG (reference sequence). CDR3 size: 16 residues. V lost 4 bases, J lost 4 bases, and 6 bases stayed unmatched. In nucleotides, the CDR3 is TGTGCCTGGACGGGCGGACTAGCGGGAGGATACAATGAGCAGTTCTTC. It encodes CAWTGGLAGGYNEQFF. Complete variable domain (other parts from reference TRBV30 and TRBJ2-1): SQTIHQWPATLVQPVGSPLSLECTVEGTSNPNLYWYRQAAGRGLQLLFYSVGIGQISSEVPQNLSASRPQDRQFILSSKKLLLSDSGFYLCAWTGGLAGGYNEQFFGPGTRLTVL.

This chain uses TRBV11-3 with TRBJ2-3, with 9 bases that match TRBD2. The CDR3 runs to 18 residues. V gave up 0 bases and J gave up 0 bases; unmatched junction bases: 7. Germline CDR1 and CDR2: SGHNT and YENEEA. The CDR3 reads CASSLEGSGSFSTDTQYF. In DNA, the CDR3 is TGTGCCAGCAGCTTAGAGGGTAGCGGGAGCTTTAGCACAGATACGCAGTATTTT.

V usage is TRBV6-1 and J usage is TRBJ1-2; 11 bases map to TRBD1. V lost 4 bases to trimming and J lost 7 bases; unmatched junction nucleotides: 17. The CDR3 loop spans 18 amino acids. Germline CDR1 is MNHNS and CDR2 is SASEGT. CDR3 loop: CASSARDRGVGGHSGYTF. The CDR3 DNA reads TGTGCCAGCAGTGCCCGGGACAGGGGGGTAGGAGGCCATAGTGGCTACACCTTC.

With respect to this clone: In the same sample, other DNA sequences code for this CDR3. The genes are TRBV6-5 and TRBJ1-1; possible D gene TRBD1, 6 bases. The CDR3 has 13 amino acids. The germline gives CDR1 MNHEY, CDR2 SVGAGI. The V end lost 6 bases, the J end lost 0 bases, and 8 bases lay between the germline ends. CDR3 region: CASRDRMNTEAFF. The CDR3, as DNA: TGTGCCAGCAGGGACAGAATGAACACTGAAGCTTTCTTT.

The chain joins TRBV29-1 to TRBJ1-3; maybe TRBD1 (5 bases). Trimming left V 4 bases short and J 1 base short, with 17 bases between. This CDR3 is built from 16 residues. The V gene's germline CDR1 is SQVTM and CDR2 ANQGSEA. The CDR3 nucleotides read TGCAGCGTTGTGGACGGCGGGGGGTTGTCTGGAAACACCATATATTTT. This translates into CSVVDGGGLSGNTIYF.

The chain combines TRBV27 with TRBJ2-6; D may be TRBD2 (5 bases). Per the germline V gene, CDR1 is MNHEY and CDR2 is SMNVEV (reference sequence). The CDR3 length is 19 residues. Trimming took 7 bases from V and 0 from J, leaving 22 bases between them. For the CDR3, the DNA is TGTGCCAGCACCCCCTTCCCGCGGAGGTCTAGCTCTGGGGCCAACGTCCTGACTTTC. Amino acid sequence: CASTPFPRRSSSGANVLTF. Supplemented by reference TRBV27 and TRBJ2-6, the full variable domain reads EAQVTQNPRYLITVTGKKLTVTCSQNMNHEYMSWYRQDPGLGLRQIYYSMNVEVTDKGDVPEGYKVSRKEKRNFPLILESPSPNQTSLYFCASTPFPRRSSSGANVLTFGAGSRLTVL.